This passage covers 21 T cell receptor beta chains from one sample sequenced in a study of Ad26.COV2.S vaccination and SARS-CoV-2 variants (dated by TCRdb to the early 2020s). The library was prepared using the immunoSEQ multiplex PCR assay. The table was pulled from immuneACCESS by TCRdb, which kept in-frame rearrangements only. Such tables lose some clones; where checked, under half of the loss comes from unresolved V genes, and the rest has no known cause. In all, the sample holds 300,000 to 500,000 clones, and roughly nine tenths of those were seen once. Clones ranked in the top ten supply about 3.6% of the sample. The treatment or condition label of this sample denotes: approximately 18 received Ad26.COV2.S at low or high dose, single or two shots; roughly 5 received placebo; per-sample allocation not given. For vaccine and placebo recipients, repertoires were sequenced using samples collected on day 63 after the first injection.

The material sequenced was peripheral blood, taken in a trial of Ad26.COV2.S vaccine versus placebo. Every receptor here comes from a person between 18 and 65 years old who received the Ad26.COV2.S COVID-19 vaccine or a placebo.

This sequence joins TRBV4-1 and TRBJ2-5; unclear D gene. Trimming took 1 base from V and 1 from J, leaving 10 bases between them. This CDR3 has 15 residues. The germline CDR1 and CDR2 sequences are MGHRA and YSYEKL. CDR3 sequence (DNA): TGCGCCAGCAGCCAAGCAATCGGCGTCCAAGAGACCCAGTACTTC. Its protein is CASSQAIGVQETQYF.

V is TRBV5-1 and J is TRBJ1-1; 7 bases are a match to TRBD1. CDR3 length equals 15 residues. The germline V gene has CDR1 SGHRS and CDR2 YFSETQ. The trim removed 4 bases at V and 7 bases at J, leaving 13 bases unmatched. The CDR3, as DNA: TGCGCCAGCAGCAGGAACAGGGGATTGAGGGTTGAAGCTTTCTTT. This gives the protein CASSRNRGLRVEAFF.

This clone is a singleton in its sample. The genes are TRBV7-6 and TRBJ2-2; D remains ambiguous. CDR1 is SGHVS, CDR2 FNYEAQ, per germline. With 4 bases removed from V and 6 bases from J, the gap between germline ends came to 12 bases. The CDR3 is 14 amino acids. DNA for the CDR3: TGTGCCAGCAGCTCAAATCGGAGCCCCGGGGAGCTGTTTTTT. It specifies CASSSNRSPGELFF.

CDR3 sequence reads: CASSGAELTGELFF. The CDR3 coding sequence is TGCGCCAGCAGTGGGGCCGAACTCACCGGGGAGCTGTTTTTT. V usage is TRBV10-1 and J usage is TRBJ2-2; no clear D gene. Per germline, CDR1 WNHNN and CDR2 SYGVQD (reference sequence). The length of the CDR3 is 14 residues. The V end lost 4 bases, the J end lost 4 bases, and 10 bases lay between the germline ends.

The chain couples TRBV4-3 to TRBJ2-1; 8 bases align to TRBD1. The trim removed 0 bases at V and 8 bases at J, leaving 6 bases unmatched. CDR3 length: 15 amino acids. CDR1 is LGHNA, CDR2 YSLEER, per germline. The CDR3 spells CASSQDPGGMYEQFF. The DNA of the CDR3 is TGCGCCAGCAGCCAAGATCCAGGGGGCATGTATGAGCAGTTCTTC.

This chain uses TRBV19 with TRBJ2-2; D remains ambiguous. Per the germline V gene, CDR1 is LNHDA and CDR2 is SQIVND (reference sequence). This CDR3 spans 18 amino acids. V was pared by 3 bases and J by 3 bases, with 20 bases between. CDR3 loop: CASSIVGYGRAYTGELFF. In DNA, the CDR3 is TGTGCCAGTAGTATTGTGGGTTACGGAAGGGCATACACCGGGGAGCTGTTTTTT.

As to this clone: This same CDR3 is encoded by further DNA sequences in the sample. The chain recombines TRBV19 with TRBJ2-3; 7 nucleotides line up with TRBD2. The CDR3 runs to 15 residues. With V trimmed by 7 bases and J by 0 bases, 7 bases remained unmatched. In germline, CDR1 is LNHDA, CDR2 SQIVND (reference sequence). CDR3 region: CASNPGTTSTDTQYF. Written as DNA, the CDR3 is TGTGCCAGTAACCCCGGGACTACCAGCACAGATACGCAGTATTTT.

This clone was seen a single time. V usage is TRBV19 and J usage is TRBJ2-5; 8 nucleotides agree with TRBD1. Losses at the gene ends were 1 base for V and 5 bases for J; bases not matched to a gene: 6. Germline V lookup: CDR1 LNHDA, CDR2 SQIVND (reference sequence). CDR3 length: 15 residues. In DNA, the CDR3 is TGTGCCAGTAGTATAGTGACAGGGGCCCGGGAGACCCAGTACTTC. Its protein product is CASSIVTGARETQYF.

Only one count was recorded for this clone. The genes are TRBV5-1 and TRBJ2-1; D ambiguous. With 5 bases removed from V and 7 bases from J, the gap between germline ends came to 13 bases. Germline V gene lookup returns CDR1 SGHRS and CDR2 YFSETQ. This CDR3 is 13 amino acids long. The CDR3 nucleotides read TGCGCCAGCAGAATACCGGCCATTAATGAGCAGTTCTTC. It translates to CASRIPAINEQFF.

The chain uses TRBV4-1 and TRBJ1-5; D unresolved. Germline values: CDR1 MGHRA, CDR2 YSYEKL. V was pared by 0 bases and J by 5 bases, with 14 bases between. The CDR3 extends over 16 amino acids. In nucleotides, the CDR3 is TGCGCCAGCAGCCAAGATTGGAGGGCGGTGGATCAGCCCCAGCATTTT. This sequence encodes CASSQDWRAVDQPQHF.

The gene calls are TRBV21-1 and TRBJ1-6. TRBV21-1 is described as a pseudogene. The CDR3 contains 15 residues. The CDR3 bases are TGTGCCAGACATGGGAAGGGCTCCTATAATTCACCCCTCCACTTT. It encodes CARHGKGSYNSPLHF.

The chain combines TRBV2 with TRBJ2-1; 7 positions agree with TRBD2. The CDR3 runs to 15 residues. V lost 5 bases, J lost 7 bases, and 11 bases stayed unmatched. Germline values: CDR1 SNHLY, CDR2 FYNNEI. For the CDR3, the DNA is TGTGCCAGCAGTCACGGATTTGCGGGGGTAAATGAGCAGTTCTTC. The encoded protein is CASSHGFAGVNEQFF.

V and J are TRBV2 and TRBJ1-3, with TRBD1 matching 7 bases. CDR3 size: 16 residues. Germline lookup yields CDR1 SNHLY and CDR2 FYNNEI. The J segment lost 1 base and the V segment lost 7 bases, leaving 10 bases of the junction unmatched. CDR3 in DNA: TGTGCCAGCATGGGGACAGTGAGCTCTTCTGGAAACACCATATATTTT. It encodes CASMGTVSSSGNTIYF. Together with reference TRBV2 and TRBJ1-3, the CDR3 gives the full variable domain: EPEVTQTPSHQVTQMGQEVILRCVPISNHLYFYWYRQILGQKVEFLVSFYNNEISEKSEIFDDQFSVERPDGSNFTLKIRSTKLEDSAMYFCASMGTVSSSGNTIYFGEGSWLTVV.

The chain carries TRBV7-2 and TRBJ2-3, with 7 nucleotides matching TRBD2. After removal of 3 bases from V and 4 bases from J, the junction contained 1 base not matched to a gene. The germline CDR1 and CDR2 sequences are SGHTA and FQGNSA. CDR3 length equals 13 residues. The CDR3 coding sequence is TGTGCCAGCAGCTTTACTAGCGCAGATACGCAGTATTTT. This codes for CASSFTSADTQYF.

The rearrangement links TRBV6-5 to TRBJ2-3, with a weak D call TRBD1 (5 bases). The CDR3 length is 12 residues. Trimming shortened V by 6 bases and J by 6 bases, and 10 bases separated the two germline ends. CDR1 is MNHEY and CDR2 is SVGAGI in the germline V gene. CDR3 sequence reads: CASRASGDTQYF. The CDR3 DNA follows: TGTGCCAGCAGAGCGTCAGGGGATACGCAGTATTTT.

The chain recombines TRBV21-1 with TRBJ1-5. TRBV21-1 is recorded as a pseudogene. The CDR3 sequence is 15 residues long. The CDR3 DNA sequence: TGTGCCAGCAGCAACCCACCCGGGGGGAATCAGCCCCAGCATTTT. Amino acid sequence: CASSNPPGGNQPQHF.

The rearrangement joins TRBV5-4 to TRBJ1-1, with unresolved D. The CDR3 contains 12 residues. Trimming left V 5 bases short and J 3 bases short, with 8 bases between. Germline assignment: CDR1 SGHNT and CDR2 YYREEE (reference sequence). The CDR3 DNA reads TGTGCCAGCAGTTACAGTGACACTGAAGCTTTCTTT. It yields the protein CASSYSDTEAFF.

The rearrangement links TRBV19 to TRBJ1-3; maybe TRBD1 (5 bases). The CDR3 is made up of 15 amino acids. The V end lost 9 bases, the J end lost 0 bases, and 15 bases lay between the germline ends. In germline, CDR1 is LNHDA, CDR2 SQIVND (reference sequence). CDR3 in amino acids: CASARQHFSGNTIYF. DNA for the CDR3: TGTGCCAGCGCGAGACAGCATTTCTCTGGAAACACCATATATTTT.

V is TRBV10-3 and J is TRBJ1-2; 7 positions agree with TRBD1. In germline, CDR1 is ENHRY, CDR2 SYGVKD. The length of the CDR3 is 15 residues. V dropped 6 bases and J dropped 8; count of bases not matched to a gene: 15. CDR3 in amino acids: CAIREDLRQGGGYTF. Written as DNA, the CDR3 is TGTGCCATCAGAGAAGACCTCAGACAGGGAGGCGGCTACACCTTC.

The V call is TRBV6-2 or TRBV6-3, the J call TRBJ2-2; D may match TRBD1 or TRBD2 (5 bases each). Germline values: CDR1 MNHEY, CDR2 SVGEGT. CDR3 length: 13 residues. Trimming took 3 bases from V and 7 from J, leaving 9 bases between them. The CDR3 loop is CASSYPGRGELFF. The CDR3 DNA reads as TGTGCCAGCAGTTATCCGGGACGCGGGGAGCTGTTTTTT.

The CDR3 spells CASSFPDQGAPYEQYF. The DNA for the CDR3 is TGTGCCAGCAGTTTTCCGGACCAGGGGGCCCCCTACGAGCAGTACTTC. This chain uses TRBV6-5 with TRBJ2-7, with 8 nucleotides matching TRBD1. Germline-derived CDR1 and CDR2 are MNHEY and SVGAGI. J lost 2 bases, V lost 4 bases, and 10 bases had no gene match. This CDR3 region has 16 residues.